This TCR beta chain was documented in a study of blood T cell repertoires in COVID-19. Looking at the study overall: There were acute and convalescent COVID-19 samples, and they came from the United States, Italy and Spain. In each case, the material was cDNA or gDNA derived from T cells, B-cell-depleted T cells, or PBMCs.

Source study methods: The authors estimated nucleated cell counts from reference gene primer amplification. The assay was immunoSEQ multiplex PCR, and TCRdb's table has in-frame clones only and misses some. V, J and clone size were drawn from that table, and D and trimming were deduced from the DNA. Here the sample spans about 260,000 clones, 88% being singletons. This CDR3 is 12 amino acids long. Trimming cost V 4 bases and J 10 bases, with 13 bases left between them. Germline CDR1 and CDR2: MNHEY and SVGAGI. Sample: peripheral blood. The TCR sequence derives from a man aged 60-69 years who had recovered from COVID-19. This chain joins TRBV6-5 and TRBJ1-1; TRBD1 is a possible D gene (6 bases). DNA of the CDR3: TGTGCCAGCAGTTCAACAGGGAGCCGAGCTTTCTTT. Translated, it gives CASSSTGSRAFF.